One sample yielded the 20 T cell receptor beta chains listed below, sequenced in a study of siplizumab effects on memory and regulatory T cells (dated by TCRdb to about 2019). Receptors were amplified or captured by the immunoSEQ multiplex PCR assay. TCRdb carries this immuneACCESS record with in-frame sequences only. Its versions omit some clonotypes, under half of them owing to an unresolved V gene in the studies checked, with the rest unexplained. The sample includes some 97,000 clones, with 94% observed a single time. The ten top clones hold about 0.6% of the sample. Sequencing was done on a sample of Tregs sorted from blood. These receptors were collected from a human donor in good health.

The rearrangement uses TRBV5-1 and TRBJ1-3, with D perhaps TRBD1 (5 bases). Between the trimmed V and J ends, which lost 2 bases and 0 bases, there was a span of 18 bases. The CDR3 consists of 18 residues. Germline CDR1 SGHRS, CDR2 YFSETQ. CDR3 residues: CASSFKGRGESSGNTIYF. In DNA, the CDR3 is TGCGCCAGCAGCTTTAAGGGACGGGGGGAAAGCTCTGGAAACACCATATATTTT. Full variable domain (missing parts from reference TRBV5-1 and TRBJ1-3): KAGVTQTPRYLIKTRGQQVTLSCSPISGHRSVSWYQQTPGQGLQFLFEYFSETQRNKGNFPGRFSGRQFSNSRSEMNVSTLELGDSALYLCASSFKGRGESSGNTIYFGEGSWLTVV.

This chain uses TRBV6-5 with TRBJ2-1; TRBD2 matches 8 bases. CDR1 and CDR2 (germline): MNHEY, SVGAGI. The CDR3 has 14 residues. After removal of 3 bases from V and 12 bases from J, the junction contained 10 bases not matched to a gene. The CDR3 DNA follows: TGTGCCAGCAGTTATGCGGCGGGGGGCATCGGGCAGTTCTTC. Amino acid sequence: CASSYAAGGIGQFF.

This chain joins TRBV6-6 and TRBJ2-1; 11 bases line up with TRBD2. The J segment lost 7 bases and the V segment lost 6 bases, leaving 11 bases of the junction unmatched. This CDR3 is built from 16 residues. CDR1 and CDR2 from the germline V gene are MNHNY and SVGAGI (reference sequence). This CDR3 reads CASRPNSSGRRNEQFF. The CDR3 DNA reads TGTGCCAGCAGACCGAATTCTAGCGGGAGGCGGAATGAGCAGTTCTTC.

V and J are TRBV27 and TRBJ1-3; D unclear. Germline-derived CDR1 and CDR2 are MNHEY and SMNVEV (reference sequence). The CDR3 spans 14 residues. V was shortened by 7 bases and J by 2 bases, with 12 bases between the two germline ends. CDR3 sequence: CASTGSRAGNTIYF. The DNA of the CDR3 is TGTGCCAGCACGGGCAGCAGAGCTGGAAACACCATATATTTT.

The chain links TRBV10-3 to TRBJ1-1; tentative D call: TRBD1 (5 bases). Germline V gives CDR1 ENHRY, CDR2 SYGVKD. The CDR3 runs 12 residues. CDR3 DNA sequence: TGTGCGGCGGGGCAATTGAACACTGAAGCTTTCTTT. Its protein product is CAAGQLNTEAFF.

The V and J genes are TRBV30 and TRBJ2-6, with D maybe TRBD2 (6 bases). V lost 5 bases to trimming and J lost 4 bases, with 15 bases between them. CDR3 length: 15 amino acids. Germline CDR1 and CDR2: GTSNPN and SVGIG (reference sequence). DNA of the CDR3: TGTGCCTGGGGACTAACAGGATTCGGGGCCAACGTCCTGACTTTC. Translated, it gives CAWGLTGFGANVLTF.

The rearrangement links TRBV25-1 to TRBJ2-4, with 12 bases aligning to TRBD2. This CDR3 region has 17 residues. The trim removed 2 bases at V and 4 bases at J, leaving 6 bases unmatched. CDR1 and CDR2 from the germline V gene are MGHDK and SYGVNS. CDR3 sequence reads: CASSEPRLAGEKNIQYF. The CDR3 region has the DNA TGTGCCAGCAGTGAACCAAGACTAGCGGGAGAAAAAAACATTCAGTACTTC.

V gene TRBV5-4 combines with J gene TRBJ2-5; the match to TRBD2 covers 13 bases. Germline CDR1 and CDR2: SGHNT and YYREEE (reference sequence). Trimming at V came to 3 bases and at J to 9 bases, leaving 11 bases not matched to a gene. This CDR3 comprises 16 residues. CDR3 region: CASSYSGLAGVSAQYF. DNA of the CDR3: TGTGCCAGCAGCTACTCCGGACTAGCGGGAGTGTCCGCCCAGTACTTC.

This CDR3 reads CASSLAGAGEPYGYTF. Written as DNA, the CDR3 is TGTGCCAGCAGCTTAGCCGGGGCAGGCGAACCCTATGGCTACACCTTC. The gene calls are TRBV7-8 and TRBJ1-2; D may be TRBD1 (5 bases). The CDR3 has 16 amino acids. Germline CDR1 SGHVS, CDR2 FQNEAQ. V lost 0 bases to trimming and J lost 4 bases, with 15 bases between them.

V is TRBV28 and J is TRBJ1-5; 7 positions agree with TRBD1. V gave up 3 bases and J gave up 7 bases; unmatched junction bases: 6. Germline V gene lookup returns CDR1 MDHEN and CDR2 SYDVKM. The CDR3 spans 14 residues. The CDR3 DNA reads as TGTGCCAGCAGTTTGAGGGGGCAAGAGCAGCCCCAGCATTTT. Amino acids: CASSLRGQEQPQHF.

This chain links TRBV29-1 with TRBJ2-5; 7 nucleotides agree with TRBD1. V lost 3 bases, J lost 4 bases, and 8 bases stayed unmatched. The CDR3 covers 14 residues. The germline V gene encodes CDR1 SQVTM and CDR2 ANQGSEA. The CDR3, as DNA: TGCAGCGTTGATATTAGACAGGGTACAGAGACCCAGTACTTC. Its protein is CSVDIRQGTETQYF.

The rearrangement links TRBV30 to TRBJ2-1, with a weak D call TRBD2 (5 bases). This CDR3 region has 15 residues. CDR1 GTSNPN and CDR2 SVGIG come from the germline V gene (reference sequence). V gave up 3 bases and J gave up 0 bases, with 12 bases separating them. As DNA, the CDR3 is TGTGCCTGGAGCGTAGACTACTCCTCCTACAATGAGCAGTTCTTC. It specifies CAWSVDYSSYNEQFF.

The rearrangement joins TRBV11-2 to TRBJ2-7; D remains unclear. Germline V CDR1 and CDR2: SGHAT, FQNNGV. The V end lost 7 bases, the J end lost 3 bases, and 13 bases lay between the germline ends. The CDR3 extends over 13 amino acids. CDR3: CASTPTPNYEQYF. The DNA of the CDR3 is TGTGCCAGCACCCCAACCCCAAACTACGAGCAGTACTTC. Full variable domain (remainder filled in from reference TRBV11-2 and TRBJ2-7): EAGVAQSPRYKIIEKRQSVAFWCNPISGHATLYWYQQILGQGPKLLIQFQNNGVVDDSQLPKDRFSAERLKGVDSTLKIQPAKLEDSAVYLCASTPTPNYEQYFGPGTRLTVT.

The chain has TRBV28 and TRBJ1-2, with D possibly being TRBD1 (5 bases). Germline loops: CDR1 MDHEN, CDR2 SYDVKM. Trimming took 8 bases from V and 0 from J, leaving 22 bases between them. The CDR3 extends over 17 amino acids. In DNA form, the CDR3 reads TGTGCCAGCTGGGTCCGGGACGGCATTAATTCTAACTATGGCTACACCTTC. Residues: CASWVRDGINSNYGYTF.

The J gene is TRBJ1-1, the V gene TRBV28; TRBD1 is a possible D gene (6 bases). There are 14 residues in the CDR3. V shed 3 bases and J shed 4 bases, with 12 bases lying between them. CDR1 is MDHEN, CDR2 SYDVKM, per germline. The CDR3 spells CASSFRGPVTEAFF. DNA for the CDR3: TGTGCCAGCAGTTTCCGGGGGCCTGTCACTGAAGCTTTCTTT.

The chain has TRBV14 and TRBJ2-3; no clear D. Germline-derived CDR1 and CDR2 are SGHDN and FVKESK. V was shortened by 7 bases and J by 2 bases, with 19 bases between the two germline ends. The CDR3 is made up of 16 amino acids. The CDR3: CASTPRRSHATDTQYF. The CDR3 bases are TGTGCCAGCACCCCGAGGCGCAGCCACGCCACAGATACGCAGTATTTT.

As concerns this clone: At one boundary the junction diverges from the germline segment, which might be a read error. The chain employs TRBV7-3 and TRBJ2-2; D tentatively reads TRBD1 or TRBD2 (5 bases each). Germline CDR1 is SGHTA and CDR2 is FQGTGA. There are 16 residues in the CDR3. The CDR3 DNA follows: TGTGCCAGCAGCCTAACGGGACCGACGAACACCGGGGAGCTGTTTTTT. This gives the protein CASSLTGPTNTGELFF.

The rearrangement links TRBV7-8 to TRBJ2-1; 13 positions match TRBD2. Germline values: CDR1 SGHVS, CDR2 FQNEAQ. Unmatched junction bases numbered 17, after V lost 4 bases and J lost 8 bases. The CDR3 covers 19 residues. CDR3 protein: CASSSVPGLAGKVYHEQFF. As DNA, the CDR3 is TGTGCCAGCAGCTCCGTACCGGGACTAGCGGGGAAAGTTTATCATGAGCAGTTCTTC. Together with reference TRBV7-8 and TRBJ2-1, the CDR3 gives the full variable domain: GAGVSQSPRYKVAKRGQDVALRCDPISGHVSLFWYQQALGQGPEFLTYFQNEAQLDKSGLPSDRFFAERPEGSVSTLKIQRTQQEDSAVYLCASSSVPGLAGKVYHEQFFGPGTRLTVL.

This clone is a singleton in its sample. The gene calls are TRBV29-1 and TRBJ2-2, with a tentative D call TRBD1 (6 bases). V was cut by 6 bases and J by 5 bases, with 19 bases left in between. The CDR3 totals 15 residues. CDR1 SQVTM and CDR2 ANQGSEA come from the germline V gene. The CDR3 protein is CSVGRGRGITGELFF. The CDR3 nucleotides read TGCAGCGTGGGCAGGGGCCGGGGCATTACCGGGGAGCTGTTTTTT.

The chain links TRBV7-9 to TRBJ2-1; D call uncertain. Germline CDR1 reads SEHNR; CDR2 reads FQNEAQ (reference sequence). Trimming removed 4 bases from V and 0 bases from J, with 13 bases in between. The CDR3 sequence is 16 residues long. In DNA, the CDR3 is TGTGCCAGCAGCTCCTGGGGTCGACTCTCCTACAATGAGCAGTTCTTC. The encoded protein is CASSSWGRLSYNEQFF.